This is a list of T cell receptor beta chains from one sample in a study of regulatory T cells in long-lasting Graves disease. MiXCR, run by TCRdb on the multiplex PCR reads, gives a single entry per CDR3 protein. This table holds 390,000 or so distinct CDR3 sequences, 23% found once. Here the sequenced sample was peripheral blood mononuclear cells (PBMCs), taken when the disease was refractory, from a patient treated with antithyroid drugs. The receptors originated from a woman aged 40 to 50 with Graves disease. The CDR3 runs from the conserved cysteine through the conserved F or W. The order of the fields is J gene, V gene, CDR3 protein.

j_call: TRBJ1-1
v_call: TRBV6-1
cdr3_aa: CASSQLGRPDMNTEAFF

j_call: TRBJ1-1
v_call: TRBV20-1
cdr3_aa: CSALTLNTEAFF

j_call: TRBJ2-3
v_call: TRBV27
cdr3_aa: CASSWRGSRSTDTQYF

j_call: TRBJ2-7
v_call: TRBV12-3/TRBV12-4
cdr3_aa: CASSPPLAIYEQYF

j_call: TRBJ2-5
v_call: TRBV6-6
cdr3_aa: CASSYSGGVQGTQYF

j_call: TRBJ1-2
v_call: TRBV6-5
cdr3_aa: CASSLTGHDGYTF

j_call: TRBJ1-2
v_call: TRBV7-2
cdr3_aa: CASSFPRDYGYTF

j_call: TRBJ2-5
v_call: TRBV7-2
cdr3_aa: CASSFPWDRGSPQYF

j_call: TRBJ2-7
v_call: TRBV29-1
cdr3_aa: CSVVDHTYEQYF

j_call: TRBJ2-7
v_call: TRBV28
cdr3_aa: CASSLRSGPYEQYF

j_call: TRBJ1-6
v_call: TRBV20-1
cdr3_aa: CSARRGQNNSPLHF

j_call: TRBJ2-7
v_call: TRBV29-1
cdr3_aa: CSVFGQGPPYEQYF

j_call: TRBJ1-5
v_call: TRBV28
cdr3_aa: CASSRRDFYSNQPQHF

j_call: TRBJ2-5
v_call: TRBV5-6
cdr3_aa: CASSFPISAETQYF

j_call: TRBJ1-2
v_call: TRBV10-2
cdr3_aa: CASSDREDYGYTF

j_call: TRBJ2-1
v_call: TRBV15
cdr3_aa: CATSSKGLAGQEQFF

j_call: TRBJ1-5
v_call: TRBV7-2
cdr3_aa: CASSLRSGRTQSQHF

j_call: TRBJ2-7
v_call: TRBV28
cdr3_aa: CASSLFLAAVYEQYF

j_call: TRBJ2-7
v_call: TRBV7-2
cdr3_aa: CASSSPEDRGPAYEQYF

j_call: TRBJ1-2
v_call: TRBV28
cdr3_aa: CASRGQENYGYTF

j_call: TRBJ1-2
v_call: TRBV2
cdr3_aa: CASSQEWGSYGYTF

j_call: TRBJ2-2
v_call: TRBV5-1
cdr3_aa: CASSLEGYTGELFF

j_call: TRBJ2-7
v_call: TRBV3-1
cdr3_aa: CASSQSLDKLYEQYF

j_call: TRBJ2-7
v_call: TRBV13
cdr3_aa: CASSSAQGLHSYEQYF

j_call: TRBJ1-4
v_call: TRBV20-1
cdr3_aa: CSARGDSRAEKLFF

j_call: TRBJ2-3
v_call: TRBV13
cdr3_aa: CASSLEQGPDTQYF

j_call: TRBJ1-1
v_call: TRBV12-5
cdr3_aa: CASGFGTEAFF

j_call: TRBJ1-1
v_call: TRBV12-3/TRBV12-4
cdr3_aa: CASSSRDGDTEAFF

j_call: TRBJ2-7
v_call: TRBV4-1
cdr3_aa: CASSQEGTWEGEQYF

j_call: TRBJ2-7
v_call: TRBV2
cdr3_aa: CASSNPSLPGAPFEEQYF

j_call: TRBJ1-1
v_call: TRBV19
cdr3_aa: CASIGGYTEAFF

j_call: TRBJ2-3
v_call: TRBV11-2
cdr3_aa: CASSSGHTDTQYF

j_call: TRBJ2-7
v_call: TRBV7-3
cdr3_aa: CASSPGGRDGGEQYF

j_call: TRBJ2-7
v_call: TRBV30
cdr3_aa: CAWSTGTGGYEQYF

j_call: TRBJ2-4
v_call: TRBV19
cdr3_aa: CATSEGTSGIGAKNIQYF

j_call: TRBJ2-7
v_call: TRBV14
cdr3_aa: CASSQGSGQYF

j_call: TRBJ1-5
v_call: TRBV20-1
cdr3_aa: CSAYTGVNQPQHF

j_call: TRBJ2-5
v_call: TRBV15
cdr3_aa: CATSRAAEETQYF

j_call: TRBJ1-1
v_call: TRBV30
cdr3_aa: CAWSRWKGLNTEAFF

j_call: TRBJ1-6
v_call: TRBV6-1
cdr3_aa: CASSGQGGYNSPLHF

j_call: TRBJ2-2
v_call: TRBV12-3/TRBV12-4
cdr3_aa: CASRFPGLAGGGTGELFF